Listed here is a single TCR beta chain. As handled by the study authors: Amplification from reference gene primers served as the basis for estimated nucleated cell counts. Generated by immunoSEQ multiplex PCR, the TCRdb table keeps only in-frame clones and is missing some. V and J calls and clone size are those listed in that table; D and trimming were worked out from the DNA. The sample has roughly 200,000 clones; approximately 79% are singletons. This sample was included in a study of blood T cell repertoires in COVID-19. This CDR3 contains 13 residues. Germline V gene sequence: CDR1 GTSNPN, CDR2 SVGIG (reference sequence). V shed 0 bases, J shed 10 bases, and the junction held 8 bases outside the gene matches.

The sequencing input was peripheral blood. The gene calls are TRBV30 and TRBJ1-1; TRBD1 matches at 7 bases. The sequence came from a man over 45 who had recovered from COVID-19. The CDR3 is CAWSVLRGLGAFF. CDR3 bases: TGTGCCTGGAGTGTACTAAGGGGGCTCGGAGCTTTCTTT.